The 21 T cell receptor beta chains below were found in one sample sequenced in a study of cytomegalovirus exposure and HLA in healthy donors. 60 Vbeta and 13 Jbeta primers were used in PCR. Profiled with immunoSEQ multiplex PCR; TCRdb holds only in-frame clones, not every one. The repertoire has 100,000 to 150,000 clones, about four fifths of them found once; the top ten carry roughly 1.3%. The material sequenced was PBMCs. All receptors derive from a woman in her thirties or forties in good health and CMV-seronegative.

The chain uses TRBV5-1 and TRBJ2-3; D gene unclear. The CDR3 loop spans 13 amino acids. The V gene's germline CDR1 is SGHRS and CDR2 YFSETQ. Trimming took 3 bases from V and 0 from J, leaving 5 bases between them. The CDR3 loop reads CASSSTSTDTQYF. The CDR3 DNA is TGCGCCAGCAGCTCAACTAGCACAGATACGCAGTATTTT.

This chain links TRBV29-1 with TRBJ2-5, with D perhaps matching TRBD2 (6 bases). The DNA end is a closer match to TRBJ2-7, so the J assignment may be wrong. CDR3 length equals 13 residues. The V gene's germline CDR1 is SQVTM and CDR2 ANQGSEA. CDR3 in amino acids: CSVEGGVGYEQYF. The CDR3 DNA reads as TGCAGCGTTGAAGGGGGGGTGGGCTACGAGCAGTACTTC.

CDR3 nucleotides: TGTGCCAGCAGTTTATCAGGGCGGTTGACCTATGGCTACACCTTC. Protein: CASSLSGRLTYGYTF. The chain employs TRBV28 and TRBJ1-2, with D maybe TRBD1 (5 bases). The V gene lost 1 base and the J gene lost 4 bases, with 13 bases spanning the gap. CDR1 and CDR2 from the germline V gene are MDHEN and SYDVKM. This CDR3 has 15 residues.

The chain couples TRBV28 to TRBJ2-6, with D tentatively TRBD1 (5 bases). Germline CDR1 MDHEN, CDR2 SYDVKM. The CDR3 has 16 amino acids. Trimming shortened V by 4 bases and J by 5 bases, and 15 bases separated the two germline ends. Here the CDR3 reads CASSSRQISWANVLTF. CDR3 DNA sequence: TGTGCCAGCAGTTCCAGACAGATCTCCTGGGCCAACGTCCTGACTTTC.

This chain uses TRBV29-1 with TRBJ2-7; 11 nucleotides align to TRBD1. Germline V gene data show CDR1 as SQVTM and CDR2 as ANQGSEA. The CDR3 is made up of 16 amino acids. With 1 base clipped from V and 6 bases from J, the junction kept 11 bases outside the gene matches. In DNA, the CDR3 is TGCAGCGTTGAAGGACAGAAGGGGACAGGGGGGAGCGAGCAGTACTTC. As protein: CSVEGQKGTGGSEQYF.

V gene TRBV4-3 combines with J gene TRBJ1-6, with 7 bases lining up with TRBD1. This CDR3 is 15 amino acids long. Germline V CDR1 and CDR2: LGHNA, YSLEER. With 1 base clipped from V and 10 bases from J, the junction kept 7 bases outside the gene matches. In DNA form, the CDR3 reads TGCGCCAGCAGCCAAGCGGGGGCAGGGGGGTCACCCCTCCACTTT. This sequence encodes CASSQAGAGGSPLHF.

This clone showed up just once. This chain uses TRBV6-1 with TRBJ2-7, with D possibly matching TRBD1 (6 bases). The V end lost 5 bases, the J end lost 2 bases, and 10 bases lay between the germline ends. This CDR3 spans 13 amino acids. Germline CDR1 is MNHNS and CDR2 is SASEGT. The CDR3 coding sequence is TGTGCCAGCAGTCAAACAGGGACCTACGAGCAGTACTTC. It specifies CASSQTGTYEQYF.

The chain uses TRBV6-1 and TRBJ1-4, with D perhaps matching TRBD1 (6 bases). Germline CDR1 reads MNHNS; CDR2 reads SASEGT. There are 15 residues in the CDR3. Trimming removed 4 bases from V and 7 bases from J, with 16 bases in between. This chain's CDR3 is CASSGPGTPSEKLFF. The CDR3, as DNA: TGTGCCAGCAGTGGGCCCGGGACACCTTCTGAAAAACTGTTTTTT.

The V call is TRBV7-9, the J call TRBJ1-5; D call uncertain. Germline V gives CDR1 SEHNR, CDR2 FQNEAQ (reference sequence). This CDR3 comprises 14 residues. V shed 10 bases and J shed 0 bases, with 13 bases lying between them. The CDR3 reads CATSRVSSNQPQHF. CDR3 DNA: TGTGCCACTTCCCGGGTTTCTAGCAATCAGCCCCAGCATTTT.

This CDR3 reads CASSPTRGGASEAFF. The CDR3 coding sequence is TGTGCCAGCAGTCCCACCCGGGGGGGGGCAAGTGAAGCTTTCTTT. The V call is TRBV27, the J call TRBJ1-1; D possibly corresponds to TRBD1 (6 bases). Germline CDR1 and CDR2: MNHEY and SMNVEV (reference sequence). The CDR3 spans 15 residues. V dropped 5 bases and J dropped 7 bases, with 20 bases sitting between them.

CDR3: CAISESSPGQGALAYEQYF. The CDR3 DNA reads as TGTGCCATCAGTGAGTCTTCTCCGGGACAGGGGGCGCTAGCCTACGAGCAGTACTTC. This chain joins TRBV10-3 and TRBJ2-7; 12 bases match TRBD1. CDR1 and CDR2 from the germline V gene are ENHRY and SYGVKD. Losses at the gene ends were 0 bases for V and 2 bases for J; bases not matched to a gene: 11. The CDR3 length is 19 residues.

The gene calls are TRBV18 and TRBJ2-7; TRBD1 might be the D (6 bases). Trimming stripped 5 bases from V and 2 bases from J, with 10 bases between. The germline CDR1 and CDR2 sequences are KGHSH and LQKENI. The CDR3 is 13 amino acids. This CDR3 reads CASSSAGAYEQYF. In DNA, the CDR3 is TGTGCCAGCTCATCTGCAGGGGCCTACGAGCAGTACTTC.

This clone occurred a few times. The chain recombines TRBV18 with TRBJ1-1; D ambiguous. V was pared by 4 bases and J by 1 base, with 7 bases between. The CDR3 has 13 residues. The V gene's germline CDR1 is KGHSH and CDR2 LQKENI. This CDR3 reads CASSLTTNTEAFF. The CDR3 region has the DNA TGTGCCAGCTCACTTACAACGAACACTGAAGCTTTCTTT.

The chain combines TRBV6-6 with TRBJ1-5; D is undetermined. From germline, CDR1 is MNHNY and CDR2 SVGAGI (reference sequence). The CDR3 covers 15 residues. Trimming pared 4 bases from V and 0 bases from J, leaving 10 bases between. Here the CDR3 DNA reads TGTGCCAGCAGTTCAACGGACTATAGCAATCAGCCCCAGCATTTT. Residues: CASSSTDYSNQPQHF.

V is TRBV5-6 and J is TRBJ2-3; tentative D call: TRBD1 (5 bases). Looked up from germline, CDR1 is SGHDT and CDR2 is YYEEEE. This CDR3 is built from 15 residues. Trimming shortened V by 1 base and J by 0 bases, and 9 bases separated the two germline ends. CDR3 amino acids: CASSLTGSSTDTQYF. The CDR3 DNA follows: TGTGCCAGCAGCTTGACAGGAAGTAGCACAGATACGCAGTATTTT.

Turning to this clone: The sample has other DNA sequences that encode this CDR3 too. DNA of the CDR3: TGTGCCAGCAGTGCCAACACAGATACGCAGTATTTT. Protein sequence: CASSANTDTQYF. The rearrangement joins TRBV6-1 to TRBJ2-3; no clear D gene. The CDR3 loop spans 12 amino acids. V was cut by 4 bases and J by 2 bases, with 4 bases left in between. Germline V gene sequence: CDR1 MNHNS, CDR2 SASEGT.

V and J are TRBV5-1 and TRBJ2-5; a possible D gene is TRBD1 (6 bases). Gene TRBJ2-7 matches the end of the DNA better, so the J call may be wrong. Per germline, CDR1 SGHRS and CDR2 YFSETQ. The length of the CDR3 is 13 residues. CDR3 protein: CASTFDRSYEQYF. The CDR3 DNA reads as TGCGCCAGCACCTTTGACAGGTCCTACGAGCAGTACTTC.

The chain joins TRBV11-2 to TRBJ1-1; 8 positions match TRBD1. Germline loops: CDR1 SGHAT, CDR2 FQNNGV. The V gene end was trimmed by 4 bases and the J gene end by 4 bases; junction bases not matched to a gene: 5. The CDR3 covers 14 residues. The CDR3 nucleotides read TGTGCCAGCAGCTCAGACAGGGGCGGCACTGAAGCTTTCTTT. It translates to CASSSDRGGTEAFF.

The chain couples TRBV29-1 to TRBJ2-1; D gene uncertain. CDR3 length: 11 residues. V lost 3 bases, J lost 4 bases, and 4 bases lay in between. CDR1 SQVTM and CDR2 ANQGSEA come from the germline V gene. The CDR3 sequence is CSVDTYNEQFF. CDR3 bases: TGCAGCGTTGACACATACAATGAGCAGTTCTTC.

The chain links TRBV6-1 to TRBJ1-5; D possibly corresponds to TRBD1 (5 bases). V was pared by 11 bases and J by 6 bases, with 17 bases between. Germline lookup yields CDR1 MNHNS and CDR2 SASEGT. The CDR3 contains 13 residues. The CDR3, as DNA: TGTGCCGTGGAGGGGTTTCGGAGTCAGCCCCAGCATTTT. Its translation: CAVEGFRSQPQHF.

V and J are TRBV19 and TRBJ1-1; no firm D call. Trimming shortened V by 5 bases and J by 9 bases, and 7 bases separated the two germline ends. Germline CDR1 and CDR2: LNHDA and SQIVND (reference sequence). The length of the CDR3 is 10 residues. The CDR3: CASSSTKAFF. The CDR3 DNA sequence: TGTGCCAGTAGTTCGACTAAAGCTTTCTTT.